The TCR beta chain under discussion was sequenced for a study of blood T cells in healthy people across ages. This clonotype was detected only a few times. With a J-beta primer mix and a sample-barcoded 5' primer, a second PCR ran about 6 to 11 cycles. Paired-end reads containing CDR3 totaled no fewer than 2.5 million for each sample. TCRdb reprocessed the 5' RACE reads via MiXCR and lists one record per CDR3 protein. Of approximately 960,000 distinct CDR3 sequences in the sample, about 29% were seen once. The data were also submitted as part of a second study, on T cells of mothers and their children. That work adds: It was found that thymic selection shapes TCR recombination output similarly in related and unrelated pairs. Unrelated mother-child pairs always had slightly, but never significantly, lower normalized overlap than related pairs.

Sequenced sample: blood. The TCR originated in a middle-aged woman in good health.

The CDR3 spells CASSPLSEWTEAFF. The CDR3 DNA sequence: TGTGCCAGCAGCCCCCTTTCAGAGTGGACTGAAGCTTTCTTT. The genes are TRBV7-9 and TRBJ1-1; D unresolved. The CDR3 covers 14 residues. Germline assignment: CDR1 SEHNR and CDR2 FQNEAQ (reference sequence). V was trimmed by 5 bases and J by 5 bases, leaving 15 bases between them.